A single sample gave rise to the 29 T cell receptor beta chains below, sequenced in a study of T cells after posttransplantation cyclophosphamide. Assay: immunoSEQ multiplex PCR; the TCRdb copy retains only in-frame clones and omits some. This sample carries approximately 15,000 clones, approximately 78% of them seen once, and the ten largest clones take approximately 3%. Sampled 1 year posttransplant, controls received myeloablative marrow transplants, methotrexate and a calcineurin inhibitor. Specimen: PBMCs, collected 441 days after allogeneic stem cell transplant with calcineurin inhibitor and methotrexate. These receptors came from a young adult male patient who received an allogeneic stem cell transplant from an unrelated donor, was CMV-positive, and had acute and chronic GVHD. Some T cells may originate from the graft donor.

V usage is TRBV5-4 and J usage is TRBJ2-2, with D possibly TRBD1 on 6 matching bases. This CDR3 is built from 16 residues. The V end lost 0 bases, the J end lost 4 bases, and 13 bases lay between the germline ends. Germline CDR1 and CDR2: SGHNT and YYREEE (reference sequence). CDR3 sequence reads: CASSLDGGASTGELFF. DNA for the CDR3: TGTGCCAGCAGCTTGGATGGGGGCGCCAGCACCGGGGAGCTGTTTTTT.

The chain carries TRBV27 and TRBJ1-2, with TRBD1 as a possible D gene (5 bases). In germline, CDR1 is MNHEY, CDR2 SMNVEV (reference sequence). Trimming took off 2 bases at V and 8 bases at J, with 18 bases between the two ends. The CDR3 extends over 15 amino acids. Here the CDR3 reads CASSLAQGSPRGYTF. In DNA form, the CDR3 reads TGTGCCAGCAGTTTAGCTCAGGGTTCCCCCCGGGGCTACACCTTC.

The chain couples TRBV9 to TRBJ1-1, with D possibly matching TRBD1 (5 bases). V gave up 3 bases and J gave up 1 base, with 7 bases separating them. The CDR3 runs to 13 residues. CDR1 is SGDLS and CDR2 is YYNGEE in the germline V gene. CDR3 sequence (DNA): TGTGCCAGCAGCGGACAGTCGAACACTGAAGCTTTCTTT. Its translation: CASSGQSNTEAFF.

The CDR3 DNA reads as TGTGCCAGCAGCAAAGCAGAGGGTTCACCCCTCCACTTT. Translation gives CASSKAEGSPLHF. J is TRBJ1-6 and V is TRBV21-1. TRBV21-1 is labeled a pseudogene. This CDR3 has 13 residues.

This clone has only a few counts. The chain uses TRBV7-3 and TRBJ2-5, with D maybe TRBD1 (6 bases). V was clipped by 5 bases and J by 2 bases, with 9 bases between them. Germline V CDR1 and CDR2: SGHTA, FQGTGA. This CDR3 has 13 residues. The CDR3 loop reads CASSRGQQETQYF. In DNA form, the CDR3 reads TGTGCCAGCAGCCGCGGACAGCAAGAGACCCAGTACTTC.

V is TRBV7-8 and J is TRBJ1-1, with 8 bases aligning to TRBD1. Germline CDR1 and CDR2: SGHVS and FQNEAQ. The CDR3 extends over 12 amino acids. V lost 2 bases, J lost 8 bases, and 1 base stayed unmatched. In DNA, the CDR3 is TGTGCCAGCAGCTTAAGACAGGGGGAAGCTTTCTTT. Amino acid sequence: CASSLRQGEAFF.

The CDR3: CASSLGGGTYEQYF. The CDR3 DNA sequence: TGTGCCAGCAGCTTGGGCGGGGGGACGTACGAGCAGTACTTC. The V gene is TRBV7-9, the J gene TRBJ2-7, with 8 bases that match TRBD2. The J segment lost 4 bases and the V segment lost 3 bases, leaving 5 bases of the junction unmatched. Germline-derived CDR1 and CDR2 are SEHNR and FQNEAQ (reference sequence). The CDR3 consists of 14 residues.

The chain has TRBV7-2 and TRBJ2-3; 9 bases map to TRBD2. The J segment lost 2 bases and the V segment lost 7 bases, leaving 13 bases of the junction unmatched. Germline CDR1 reads SGHTA; CDR2 reads FQGNSA. The CDR3 totals 17 residues. DNA of the CDR3: TGTGCCAGCACCCCGAGGAGGGCGGGAGGGACCACAGATACGCAGTATTTT. Amino acids: CASTPRRAGGTTDTQYF.

In nucleotides, the CDR3 is TGTGCCAGCAGCCCCACAGGGGGCGCGGAGACCCAGTACTTC. It encodes CASSPTGGAETQYF. This rearrangement joins TRBV7-3 to TRBJ2-5; TRBD1 matches 9 bases. V lost 5 bases, J lost 5 bases, and 6 bases stayed unmatched. The germline CDR1 and CDR2 sequences are SGHTA and FQGTGA. The CDR3 runs 14 residues.

This clone is a singleton in its sample. Germline is not matched at one junction end, which may reflect a read error. The gene calls are TRBV28 and TRBJ2-6, with 8 bases aligning to TRBD2. From germline, CDR1 is MDHEN and CDR2 SYDVKM. The CDR3 is made up of 19 amino acids. The CDR3 DNA reads TGTGCCAGCAGTCAAAACCCGGGACTAGAGATCTCTGGGGCCAACGCCCTGACTTTC. Translating it yields CASSQNPGLEISGANALTF.

This clone was seen a single time. The V call is TRBV6-6, the J call TRBJ2-6, with D maybe TRBD1 (6 bases). CDR1 MNHNY and CDR2 SVGAGI come from the germline V gene (reference sequence). CDR3 size: 15 residues. Trimming removed 5 bases from V and 2 bases from J, with 10 bases in between. Written as DNA, the CDR3 is TGTGCCAGCAGTAATACAGGGCCTGGGGCCAACGTCCTGACTTTC. Translating gives CASSNTGPGANVLTF.

V and J are TRBV7-2 and TRBJ2-3; tentatively, D is TRBD2 (5 bases). Trimming pared 3 bases from V and 0 bases from J, leaving 16 bases between. The CDR3 sequence is 17 residues long. Germline V gives CDR1 SGHTA, CDR2 FQGNSA. DNA of the CDR3: TGTGCCAGCAGCTTCCCCACTACCGGACTTAGCACAGATACGCAGTATTTT. Residues: CASSFPTTGLSTDTQYF.

The chain couples TRBV2 to TRBJ2-2, with 10 bases fitting TRBD1. In germline, CDR1 is SNHLY, CDR2 FYNNEI. J lost 3 bases, V lost 0 bases, and 7 bases had no gene match. The CDR3 runs to 18 residues. CDR3 region: CASSEALGQGVDTGELFF. CDR3 in DNA: TGTGCCAGCAGTGAAGCGCTAGGACAGGGGGTTGACACCGGGGAGCTGTTTTTT.

This chain links TRBV7-6 with TRBJ1-4; TRBD1 matches at 7 bases. CDR1 is SGHVS, CDR2 FNYEAQ, per germline. The CDR3 is 15 amino acids. V lost 1 base to trimming and J lost 7 bases; unmatched junction nucleotides: 6. The CDR3 DNA reads as TGTGCCAGCAGCTTAGTAGGGGGCGGTGGTGAAAAACTGTTTTTT. Translated, it gives CASSLVGGGGEKLFF. The full variable domain, rest sourced from reference TRBV7-6 and TRBJ1-4, is GAGVSQSPRYKVTKRGQDVALRCDPISGHVSLYWYRQALGQGPEFLTYFNYEAQQDKSGLPNDRFSAERPEGSISTLTIQRTEQRDSAMYRCASSLVGGGGEKLFFGSGTQLSVL.

This chain connects TRBV10-3 to TRBJ2-6; TRBD1 might be the D (6 bases). The V end was cut by 4 bases, the J end by 0 bases, with 13 bases between. CDR3 length: 17 amino acids. Germline CDR1 reads ENHRY; CDR2 reads SYGVKD. This chain's CDR3 is CAISAGQSPSGANVLTF. DNA of the CDR3: TGTGCCATCAGTGCAGGACAGTCCCCCTCTGGGGCCAACGTCCTGACTTTC.

The chain couples TRBV18 to TRBJ2-7; 8 nucleotides agree with TRBD2. Germline V gene data show CDR1 as KGHSH and CDR2 as LQKENI. V was pared by 2 bases and J by 4 bases, with 4 bases of the junction left unmatched. The CDR3 sequence is 14 residues long. Here the CDR3 DNA reads TGTGCCAGCTCACCAGACGCGGGAGGTTACGAGCAGTACTTC. As protein: CASSPDAGGYEQYF. The variable domain in full, completed from reference TRBV18 and TRBJ2-7, reads NAGVMQNPRHLVRRRGQEARLRCSPMKGHSHVYWYRQLPEEGLKFMVYLQKENIIDESGMPKERFSAEFPKEGPSILRIQQVVRGDSAAYFCASSPDAGGYEQYFGPGTRLTVT.

V usage is TRBV4-3 and J usage is TRBJ1-2; no clear D gene. The CDR3 spans 15 residues. Germline V CDR1 and CDR2: LGHNA, YSLEER. V was trimmed by 0 bases and J by 4 bases, leaving 12 bases between them. The CDR3 sequence is CASSQDTSYGYGYTF. The DNA for the CDR3 is TGCGCCAGCAGCCAAGATACCTCTTACGGCTATGGCTACACCTTC.

The chain joins TRBV6-6 to TRBJ1-3; weak D call: TRBD1 (6 bases). Germline V gene data show CDR1 as MNHNY and CDR2 as SVGAGI (reference sequence). This CDR3 has 16 residues. V dropped 5 bases and J dropped 4 bases, with 18 bases sitting between them. CDR3 residues: CASSPNQGLEGNTIYF. The CDR3 nucleotides are TGTGCCAGCAGTCCCAACCAGGGGTTGGAAGGAAACACCATATATTTT.

This clone was seen once. The chain is built from TRBV27 and TRBJ1-1, with 9 bases lining up with TRBD1. With 5 bases clipped from V and 4 bases from J, the junction kept 8 bases outside the gene matches. The CDR3 is 15 amino acids. From germline, CDR1 is MNHEY and CDR2 SMNVEV (reference sequence). This CDR3 is CASSPTGGLGTEAFF. DNA for the CDR3: TGTGCCAGCAGTCCCACAGGGGGCTTGGGCACTGAAGCTTTCTTT.

This chain links TRBV5-1 with TRBJ2-3; TRBD2 matches 13 bases. The CDR3 has 18 residues. The V gene end was trimmed by 4 bases and the J gene end by 4 bases; junction bases not matched to a gene: 12. Germline V gene sequence: CDR1 SGHRS, CDR2 YFSETQ. CDR3 DNA sequence: TGCGCCAGCAGCAATCCGGGACTAGCGGGAATCGAGGCAGATACGCAGTATTTT. Translation gives CASSNPGLAGIEADTQYF.

This chain connects TRBV2 to TRBJ1-1; TRBD1 agrees at 10 bases. V gave up 5 bases and J gave up 4 bases; unmatched junction bases: 4. There are 14 residues in the CDR3. Germline CDR1 and CDR2: SNHLY and FYNNEI. The DNA for the CDR3 is TGTGCCAGCAGTCCGGGACAGGGGAGCACTGAAGCTTTCTTT. It translates to CASSPGQGSTEAFF. The whole variable domain, remainder taken from reference TRBV2 and TRBJ1-1, is EPEVTQTPSHQVTQMGQEVILRCVPISNHLYFYWYRQILGQKVEFLVSFYNNEISEKSEIFDDQFSVERPDGSNFTLKIRSTKLEDSAMYFCASSPGQGSTEAFFGQGTRLTVV.

This rearrangement joins TRBV7-9 to TRBJ1-3; 12 nucleotides match TRBD1. There are 19 residues in the CDR3. Germline-derived CDR1 and CDR2 are SEHNR and FQNEAQ (reference sequence). Germline trimming cut 7 bases from V and 2 bases from J; bases unmatched to any gene: 15. The CDR3 is CASKPSPGQGASAGNTIYF. In nucleotides, the CDR3 is TGTGCCAGCAAACCCAGCCCGGGACAGGGGGCGAGCGCTGGAAACACCATATATTTT. Using reference TRBV7-9 and TRBJ1-3 for the parts outside the CDR3, the full variable domain is DTGVSQNPRHKITKRGQNVTFRCDPISEHNRLYWYRQTLGQGPEFLTYFQNEAQLEKSRLLSDRFSAERPKGSFSTLEIQRTEQGDSAMYLCASKPSPGQGASAGNTIYFGEGSWLTVV.

The chain has TRBV6-1 and TRBJ1-2, with D possibly TRBD1 on 6 matching bases. V lost 6 bases and J 4 bases, leaving 12 bases between the germline ends. The CDR3 sequence is 13 residues long. CDR1 MNHNS and CDR2 SASEGT come from the germline V gene. The CDR3 coding sequence is TGTGCCAGCAGCCGGGGGGGGGCCTATGGCTACACCTTC. Translated, it gives CASSRGGAYGYTF.

The CDR3, as DNA: TGTGCCAGCAGTTTATCGTGGGGGGGGTGGTCACCCCTCCACTTT. It encodes CASSLSWGGWSPLHF. The chain joins TRBV28 to TRBJ1-6, with a tentative D call TRBD1 (5 bases). V lost 1 base and J 10 bases, leaving 14 bases between the germline ends. Germline V gene sequence: CDR1 MDHEN, CDR2 SYDVKM. This CDR3 contains 15 residues.

V is TRBV4-2 and J is TRBJ1-5; D gene uncertain. CDR1 LGHNA and CDR2 YNFKEQ come from the germline V gene. V gave up 4 bases and J gave up 0 bases, with 10 bases separating them. The length of the CDR3 is 15 residues. The CDR3 is CASSPSIDSNQPQHF. In nucleotides, the CDR3 is TGTGCCAGCAGCCCGTCTATCGATAGCAATCAGCCCCAGCATTTT.

The chain joins TRBV11-3 to TRBJ2-1, with TRBD2 matching over 15 bases. The junction had 10 bases not matched to a gene; V was cut back by 5 bases and J by 8 bases. The V gene's germline CDR1 is SGHNT and CDR2 YENEEA. The CDR3 consists of 17 residues. CDR3 amino acids: CASSPGLAGGSGYEQFF. The CDR3 coding sequence is TGTGCCAGCAGCCCAGGACTAGCGGGAGGGTCTGGCTATGAGCAGTTCTTC.

The V gene is TRBV11-3, the J gene TRBJ2-7; the D gene is possibly TRBD2 (5 bases). Germline values: CDR1 SGHNT, CDR2 YENEEA. CDR3 length equals 14 residues. V was clipped by 1 base and J by 6 bases, with 13 bases between them. CDR3 sequence: CASSLGVGAAEQYF. DNA of the CDR3: TGTGCCAGCAGCTTAGGAGTGGGAGCGGCCGAGCAGTACTTC. The full variable domain, with the rest looked up from reference TRBV11-3 and TRBJ2-7, is EAGVVQSPRYKIIEKKQPVAFWCNPISGHNTLYWYLQNLGQGPELLIRYENEEAVDDSQLPKDRFSAERLKGVDSTLKIQPAELGDSAVYLCASSLGVGAAEQYFGPGTRLTVT.

This rearrangement joins TRBV28 to TRBJ1-5; a weak D match, TRBD1 (6 bases). Germline V gene sequence: CDR1 MDHEN, CDR2 SYDVKM. Trimming pared 5 bases from V and 4 bases from J, leaving 15 bases between. This CDR3 is 15 amino acids long. The CDR3 here is CASSAGDLANQPQHF. The DNA of the CDR3 is TGTGCCAGCAGTGCAGGGGACCTGGCTAATCAGCCCCAGCATTTT.

CDR3 in amino acids: CASSFGQFRGVGYEQYF. In nucleotides, the CDR3 is TGTGCCAGCAGCTTCGGCCAATTCAGGGGGGTTGGCTACGAGCAGTACTTC. The chain carries TRBV13 and TRBJ2-7; a weak D match, TRBD1 (7 bases). The CDR3 sequence is 17 residues long. V was trimmed by 3 bases and J by 3 bases, leaving 21 bases between them. CDR1 and CDR2 (germline): PRHDT, FYEKMQ (reference sequence).